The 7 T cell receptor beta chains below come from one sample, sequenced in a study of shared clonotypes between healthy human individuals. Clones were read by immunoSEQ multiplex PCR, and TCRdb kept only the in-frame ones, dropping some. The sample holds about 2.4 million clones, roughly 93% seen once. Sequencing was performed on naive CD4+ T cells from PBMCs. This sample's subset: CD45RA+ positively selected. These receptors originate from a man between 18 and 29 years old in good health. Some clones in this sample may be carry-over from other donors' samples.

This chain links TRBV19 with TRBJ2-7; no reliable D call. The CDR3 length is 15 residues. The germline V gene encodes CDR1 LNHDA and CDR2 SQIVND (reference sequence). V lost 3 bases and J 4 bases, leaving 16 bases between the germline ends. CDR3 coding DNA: TGTGCCAGTAGTATCCGAACTCAGGAAAGATACGAGCAGTACTTC. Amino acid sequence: CASSIRTQERYEQYF.

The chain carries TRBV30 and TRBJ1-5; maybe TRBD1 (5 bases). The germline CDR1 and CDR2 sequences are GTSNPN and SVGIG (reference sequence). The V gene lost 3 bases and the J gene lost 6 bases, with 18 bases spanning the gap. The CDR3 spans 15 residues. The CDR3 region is CAWSIPGPGGQPQHF. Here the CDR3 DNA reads TGTGCCTGGAGCATCCCGGGGCCGGGGGGTCAGCCCCAGCATTTT.

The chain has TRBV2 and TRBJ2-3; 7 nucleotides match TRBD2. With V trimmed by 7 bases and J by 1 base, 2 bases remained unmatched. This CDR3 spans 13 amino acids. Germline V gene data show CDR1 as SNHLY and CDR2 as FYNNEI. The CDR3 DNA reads TGTGCCAGCACCACTAGCGGCACAGATACGCAGTATTTT. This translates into CASTTSGTDTQYF.

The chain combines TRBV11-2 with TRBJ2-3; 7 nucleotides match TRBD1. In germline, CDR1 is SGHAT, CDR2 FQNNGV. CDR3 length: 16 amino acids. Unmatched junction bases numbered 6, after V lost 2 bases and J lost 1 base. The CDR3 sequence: CASSLLQGVGTDTQYF. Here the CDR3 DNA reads TGTGCCAGCAGCTTATTGCAGGGGGTCGGCACAGATACGCAGTATTTT.

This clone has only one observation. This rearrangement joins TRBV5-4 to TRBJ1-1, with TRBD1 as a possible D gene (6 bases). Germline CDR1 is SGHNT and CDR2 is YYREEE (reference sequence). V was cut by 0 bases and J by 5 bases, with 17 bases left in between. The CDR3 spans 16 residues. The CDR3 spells CASSLEGDRGGTEAFF. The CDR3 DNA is TGTGCCAGCAGCTTGGAGGGGGACCGGGGAGGAACTGAAGCTTTCTTT. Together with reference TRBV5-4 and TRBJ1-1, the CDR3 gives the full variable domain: ETGVTQSPTHLIKTRGQQVTLRCSSQSGHNTVSWYQQALGQGPQFIFQYYREEENGRGNFPPRFSGLQFPNYSSELNVNALELDDSALYLCASSLEGDRGGTEAFFGQGTRLTVV.

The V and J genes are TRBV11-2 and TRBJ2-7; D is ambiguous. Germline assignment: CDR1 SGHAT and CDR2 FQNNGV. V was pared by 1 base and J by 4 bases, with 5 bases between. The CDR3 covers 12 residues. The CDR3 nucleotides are TGTGCCAGCAGCTTAGCCAGATACGAGCAGTACTTC. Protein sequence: CASSLARYEQYF.

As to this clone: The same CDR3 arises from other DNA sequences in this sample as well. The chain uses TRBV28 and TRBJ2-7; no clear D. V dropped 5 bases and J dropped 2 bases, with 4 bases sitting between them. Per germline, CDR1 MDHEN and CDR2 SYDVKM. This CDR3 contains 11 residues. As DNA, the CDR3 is TGTGCCAGCAGTACTACCTACGAGCAGTACTTC. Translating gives CASSTTYEQYF.